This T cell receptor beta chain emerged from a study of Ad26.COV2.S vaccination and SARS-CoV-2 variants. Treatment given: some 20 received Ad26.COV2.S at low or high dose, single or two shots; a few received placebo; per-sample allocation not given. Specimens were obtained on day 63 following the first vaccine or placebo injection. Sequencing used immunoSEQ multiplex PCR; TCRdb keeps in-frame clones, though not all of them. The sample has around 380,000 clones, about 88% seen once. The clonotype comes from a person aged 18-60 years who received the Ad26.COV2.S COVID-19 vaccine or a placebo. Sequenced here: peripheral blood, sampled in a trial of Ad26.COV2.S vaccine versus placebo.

The CDR3 sequence: CASSPGTGGYEQYF. CDR3 DNA sequence: TGTGCCAGCAGCCCCGGGACAGGGGGCTACGAGCAGTACTTC. The rearrangement joins TRBV5-4 to TRBJ2-7; 11 bases agree with TRBD1. After removal of 4 bases from V and 3 bases from J, the junction contained 3 bases not matched to a gene. Germline CDR1 is SGHNT and CDR2 is YYREEE (reference sequence). The CDR3 has 14 amino acids.